The next 20 T cell receptor beta chains were all read from a single sample in a study of blood T cell repertoires in COVID-19. TCRdb's copy holds only in-frame clones and misses some; the assay was immunoSEQ multiplex PCR. The table has 120,000 or so clones, around 82% seen once; the top ten hold about a sixth. The sequenced material came from peripheral blood. The source is a man aged 25 to 40 with COVID-19, enrolled during active disease.

In this sample, this clone turned up a few times. The chain couples TRBV27 to TRBJ2-1, with 7 bases identical to TRBD1. Germline CDR1 is MNHEY and CDR2 is SMNVEV (reference sequence). There are 15 residues in the CDR3. Trimming removed 5 bases from V and 2 bases from J; junction bases left unmatched: 6. The CDR3 DNA reads as TGTGCCAGCAGTCTACGGACAGGTGCCTACAATGAGCAGTTCTTC. Translation: CASSLRTGAYNEQFF.

The chain recombines TRBV15 with TRBJ2-7; D may be TRBD1 (6 bases). There are 15 residues in the CDR3. V lost 5 bases to trimming and J lost 0 bases, with 14 bases between them. Germline V gene data show CDR1 as LNHNV and CDR2 as YYDKDF (reference sequence). The CDR3 nucleotides read TGTGCCACCAGCCTGGACAGATTAGCCTCCTACGAGCAGTACTTC. Translation: CATSLDRLASYEQYF. Using reference TRBV15 and TRBJ2-7 for the parts outside the CDR3, the full variable domain is DAMVIQNPRYQVTQFGKPVTLSCSQTLNHNVMYWYQQKSSQAPKLLFHYYDKDFNNEADTPDNFQSRRPNTSFCFLDIRSPGLGDTAMYLCATSLDRLASYEQYFGPGTRLTVT.

The CDR3 sequence is CASRRGDEKLFF. CDR3 bases: TGCGCCAGCCGGCGGGGGGACGAAAAACTGTTTTTT. The chain carries TRBV5-1 and TRBJ1-4, with TRBD1 as a possible D gene (5 bases). The CDR3 consists of 12 residues. Germline values: CDR1 SGHRS, CDR2 YFSETQ. V lost 7 bases, J lost 8 bases, and 12 bases lay in between.

V is TRBV14 and J is TRBJ1-6, with 9 nucleotides matching TRBD1. This CDR3 has 15 residues. In germline, CDR1 is SGHDN, CDR2 FVKESK. The junction had 3 bases not matched to a gene; V was cut back by 2 bases and J by 7 bases. In DNA form, the CDR3 reads TGTGCCAGCAGCCAACCGGGACAGGGAAATTCACCCCTCCACTTT. Amino acid sequence: CASSQPGQGNSPLHF.

CDR3 in DNA: TGTGCCAGCAGTCGGGAGAGGCCGTGGGGCCCGACCCTATTCTACGAGCAGTACTTC. This encodes CASSRERPWGPTLFYEQYF. The chain is built from TRBV6-6 and TRBJ2-7; weak D call: TRBD2 (6 bases). The CDR3 has 19 amino acids. V dropped 5 bases and J dropped 3 bases, with 29 bases sitting between them. Per germline, CDR1 MNHNY and CDR2 SVGAGI (reference sequence).

The CDR3 DNA sequence: TGTGCCTGGAGTGTAGGGGATCAAGAGACCCAGTACTTC. Its protein is CAWSVGDQETQYF. The V and J genes are TRBV30 and TRBJ2-5; D perhaps matches TRBD1 (5 bases). The ends were cut back, 0 bases at V and 2 bases at J, with 7 bases in the middle. This CDR3 spans 13 amino acids. The germline V gene has CDR1 GTSNPN and CDR2 SVGIG (reference sequence). The full variable domain, with the rest looked up from reference TRBV30 and TRBJ2-5, is SQTIHQWPATLVQPVGSPLSLECTVEGTSNPNLYWYRQAAGRGLQLLFYSVGIGQISSEVPQNLSASRPQDRQFILSSKKLLLSDSGFYLCAWSVGDQETQYFGPGTRLLVL.

This chain connects TRBV9 to TRBJ1-1; D is ambiguous. CDR1 and CDR2 (germline): SGDLS, YYNGEE. The CDR3 has 14 residues. V dropped 2 bases and J dropped 3 bases, with 11 bases sitting between them. The CDR3 bases are TGTGCCAGCAGCGTCGTTGAGGTCTACACTGAAGCTTTCTTT. This codes for CASSVVEVYTEAFF.

V is TRBV7-9 and J is TRBJ2-1; TRBD1 aligns across 7 bases. Trimming at V came to 1 base and at J to 7 bases, leaving 13 bases not matched to a gene. Germline CDR1 and CDR2: SEHNR and FQNEAQ (reference sequence). CDR3 length equals 17 residues. The CDR3 reads CASSLVYAVSGGNEQFF. Written as DNA, the CDR3 is TGTGCCAGCAGCTTAGTGTATGCGGTCTCAGGGGGAAATGAGCAGTTCTTC.

This chain uses TRBV27 with TRBJ1-4, with 9 bases identical to TRBD1. Germline V gives CDR1 MNHEY, CDR2 SMNVEV (reference sequence). CDR3 length: 18 amino acids. After removal of 6 bases from V and 0 bases from J, the junction contained 11 bases not matched to a gene. The CDR3 here is CASRRRLGTGPTNEKLFF. The CDR3 nucleotides read TGTGCCAGCAGGCGGCGCTTAGGGACAGGGCCAACTAATGAAAAACTGTTTTTT.

This sequence joins TRBV3-1 (or the pseudogene TRBV3-2) and TRBJ2-2, with 8 bases matching TRBD2. There are 14 residues in the CDR3. Per germline, CDR1 LGHDT and CDR2 YNNKEL (reference sequence). J lost 6 bases, V lost 8 bases, and 8 bases had no gene match. This CDR3 reads CASGGTSASGELFF. CDR3 DNA: TGTGCCAGCGGGGGGACTAGTGCGTCCGGGGAGCTGTTTTTT.

This chain joins TRBV2 and TRBJ1-2; the match to TRBD1 covers 7 bases. V lost 0 bases and J lost 6; bases outside the gene matches: 4. The CDR3 is 14 amino acids. Germline loops: CDR1 SNHLY, CDR2 FYNNEI. The CDR3 spells CASSEALGTDGYTF. For the CDR3, the DNA is TGTGCCAGCAGTGAAGCGCTTGGGACAGATGGCTACACCTTC.

The V gene is TRBV6-6, the J gene TRBJ2-1, with 7 bases aligning to TRBD2. Germline V lookup: CDR1 MNHNY, CDR2 SVGAGI (reference sequence). The trim removed 7 bases at V and 6 bases at J, leaving 3 bases unmatched. The CDR3 runs 12 residues. The DNA of the CDR3 is TGTGCCAGCACGGGGGGACTCAATGAGCAGTTCTTC. Its translation: CASTGGLNEQFF.

The chain is built from TRBV9 and TRBJ1-1; 7 bases agree with TRBD1. The germline V gene encodes CDR1 SGDLS and CDR2 YYNGEE. V lost 0 bases and J lost 5; bases outside the gene matches: 4. The CDR3 is 14 residues long. CDR3 nucleotides: TGTGCCAGCAGCGTAGCGCAGGGGGGAACTGAAGCTTTCTTT. Translating gives CASSVAQGGTEAFF.

The gene calls are TRBV29-1 and TRBJ2-7; 8 nucleotides agree with TRBD2. There are 12 residues in the CDR3. Trimming at V came to 4 bases and at J to 3 bases, leaving 2 bases not matched to a gene. CDR1 and CDR2 from the germline V gene are SQVTM and ANQGSEA. The CDR3 reads CSVGGGNYEQYF. For the CDR3, the DNA is TGCAGCGTTGGCGGGGGGAACTACGAGCAGTACTTC.

Only one count was recorded for this clone. V gene TRBV10-3 combines with J gene TRBJ1-2; tentative D call: TRBD1 (5 bases). Per the germline V gene, CDR1 is ENHRY and CDR2 is SYGVKD. The length of the CDR3 is 17 residues. Between the trimmed V and J ends, which lost 4 bases and 6 bases, there was a span of 24 bases. CDR3 amino acids: CAISGLRQGSPLHGYTF. CDR3 nucleotides: TGTGCCATCAGTGGGTTGCGTCAGGGCAGCCCACTTCATGGCTACACCTTC.

The gene calls are TRBV28 and TRBJ1-2; tentative D call: TRBD1 (6 bases). The CDR3 runs to 14 residues. The ends were cut back, 7 bases at V and 3 bases at J, with 15 bases in the middle. The germline V gene has CDR1 MDHEN and CDR2 SYDVKM. The CDR3: CASKQGITDYGYTF. DNA of the CDR3: TGTGCCAGCAAACAGGGCATCACCGACTATGGCTACACCTTC.

This chain links TRBV27 with TRBJ1-1; no firm D call. The length of the CDR3 is 13 residues. CDR1 MNHEY and CDR2 SMNVEV come from the germline V gene (reference sequence). V was pared by 2 bases and J by 1 base, with 5 bases between. The CDR3 here is CASSLVRNTEAFF. CDR3 coding DNA: TGTGCCAGCAGTTTAGTTCGGAACACTGAAGCTTTCTTT.

The chain carries TRBV4-2 and TRBJ2-3, with TRBD1 matching over 7 bases. This CDR3 is built from 16 residues. The germline gives CDR1 LGHNA, CDR2 YNFKEQ. V lost 4 bases to trimming and J lost 5 bases; unmatched junction nucleotides: 12. The CDR3 is CASSRNLRDRGDTQYF. CDR3 nucleotide sequence: TGTGCCAGCAGCCGAAACCTCCGGGACAGAGGAGATACGCAGTATTTT.

The V and J genes are TRBV6-5 and TRBJ1-2, with D maybe TRBD1 (6 bases). V lost 4 bases to trimming and J lost 6 bases, with 18 bases between them. This CDR3 region has 15 residues. Germline CDR1 reads MNHEY; CDR2 reads SVGAGI. In nucleotides, the CDR3 is TGTGCCAGCAGTTTCCATCAGGGGCTTGCGGATGGCTACACCTTC. Its translation is CASSFHQGLADGYTF.

This clone was found once. The chain couples TRBV24-1 to TRBJ1-2, with D maybe TRBD1 (6 bases). Trimming left V 7 bases short and J 6 bases short, with 14 bases between. This CDR3 comprises 13 residues. Germline loops: CDR1 KGHDR, CDR2 SFDVKD. CDR3 nucleotides: TGTGCCACCAGCAGTCGACAGGATAATGGCTACACCTTC. The encoded protein is CATSSRQDNGYTF.